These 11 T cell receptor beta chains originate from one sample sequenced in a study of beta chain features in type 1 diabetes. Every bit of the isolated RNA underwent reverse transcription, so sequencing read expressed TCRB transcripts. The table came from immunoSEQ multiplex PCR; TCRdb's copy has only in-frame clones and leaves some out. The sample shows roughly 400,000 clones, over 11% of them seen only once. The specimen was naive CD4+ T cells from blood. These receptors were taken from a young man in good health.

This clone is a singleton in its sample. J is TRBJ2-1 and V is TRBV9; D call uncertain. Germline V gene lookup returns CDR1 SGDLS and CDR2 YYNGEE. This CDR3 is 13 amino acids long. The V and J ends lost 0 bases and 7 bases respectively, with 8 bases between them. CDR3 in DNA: TGTGCCAGCAGCGTAGCCGGGTGGAATGAGCAGTTCTTC. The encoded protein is CASSVAGWNEQFF.

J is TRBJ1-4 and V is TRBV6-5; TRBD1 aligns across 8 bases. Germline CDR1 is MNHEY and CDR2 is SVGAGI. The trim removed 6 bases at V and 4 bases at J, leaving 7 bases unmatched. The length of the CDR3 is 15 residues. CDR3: CASSRRGLSNEKLFF. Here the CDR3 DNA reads TGTGCCAGCAGCCGCAGGGGGCTGAGTAATGAAAAACTGTTTTTT.

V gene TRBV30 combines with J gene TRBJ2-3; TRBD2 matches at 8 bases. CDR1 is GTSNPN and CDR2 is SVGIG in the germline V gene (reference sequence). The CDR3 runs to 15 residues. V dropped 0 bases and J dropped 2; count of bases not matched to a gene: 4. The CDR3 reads CAWSVLAGSTDTQYF. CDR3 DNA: TGTGCCTGGAGTGTATTAGCGGGATCCACAGATACGCAGTATTTT. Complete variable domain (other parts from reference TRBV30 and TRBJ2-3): SQTIHQWPATLVQPVGSPLSLECTVEGTSNPNLYWYRQAAGRGLQLLFYSVGIGQISSEVPQNLSASRPQDRQFILSSKKLLLSDSGFYLCAWSVLAGSTDTQYFGPGTRLTVL.

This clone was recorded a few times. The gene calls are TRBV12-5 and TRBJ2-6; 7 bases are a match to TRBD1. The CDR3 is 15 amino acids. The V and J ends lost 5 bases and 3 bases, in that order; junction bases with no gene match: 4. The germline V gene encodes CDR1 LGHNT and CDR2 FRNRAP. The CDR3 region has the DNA TGTGCTAGTGGTAAAGGGGGCCTTGGGGCCAACGTCCTGACTTTC. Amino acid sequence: CASGKGGLGANVLTF. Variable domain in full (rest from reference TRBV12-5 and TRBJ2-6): DARVTQTPRHKVTEMGQEVTMRCQPILGHNTVFWYRQTMMQGLELLAYFRNRAPLDDSGMPKDRFSAEMPDATLATLKIQPSEPRDSAVYFCASGKGGLGANVLTFGAGSRLTVL.

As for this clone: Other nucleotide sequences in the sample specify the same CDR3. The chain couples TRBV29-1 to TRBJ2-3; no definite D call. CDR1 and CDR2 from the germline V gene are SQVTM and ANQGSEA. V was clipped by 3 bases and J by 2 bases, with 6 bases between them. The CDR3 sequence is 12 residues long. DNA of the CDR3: TGCAGCGTTGAGGGCTCCACAGATACGCAGTATTTT. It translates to CSVEGSTDTQYF.

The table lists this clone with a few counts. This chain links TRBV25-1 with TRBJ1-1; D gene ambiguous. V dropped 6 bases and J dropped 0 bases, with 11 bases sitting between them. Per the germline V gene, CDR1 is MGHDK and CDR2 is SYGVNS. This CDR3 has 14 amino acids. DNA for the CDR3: TGTGCCAGCAGCGCCTCCGGGGTGAACACTGAAGCTTTCTTT. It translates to CASSASGVNTEAFF.

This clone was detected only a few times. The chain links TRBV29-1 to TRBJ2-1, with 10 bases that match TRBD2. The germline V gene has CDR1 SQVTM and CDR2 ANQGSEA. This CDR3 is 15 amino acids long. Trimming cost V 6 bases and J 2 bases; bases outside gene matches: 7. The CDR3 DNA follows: TGCAGCGTACCTAGCGGGGGCCCGACCTACAATGAGCAGTTCTTC. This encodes CSVPSGGPTYNEQFF.

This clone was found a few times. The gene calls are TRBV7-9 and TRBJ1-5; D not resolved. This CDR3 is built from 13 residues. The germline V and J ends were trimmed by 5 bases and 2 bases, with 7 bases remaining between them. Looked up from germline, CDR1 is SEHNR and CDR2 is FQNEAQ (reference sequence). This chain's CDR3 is CASSPLGNQPQHF. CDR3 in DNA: TGTGCCAGCAGCCCCCTTGGCAATCAGCCCCAGCATTTT.

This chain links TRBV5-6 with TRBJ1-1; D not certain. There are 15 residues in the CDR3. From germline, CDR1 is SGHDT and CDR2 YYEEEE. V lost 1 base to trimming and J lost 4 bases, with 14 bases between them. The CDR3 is CASSLYSRAATEAFF. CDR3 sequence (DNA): TGTGCCAGCAGCTTGTATTCAAGGGCGGCCACTGAAGCTTTCTTT.

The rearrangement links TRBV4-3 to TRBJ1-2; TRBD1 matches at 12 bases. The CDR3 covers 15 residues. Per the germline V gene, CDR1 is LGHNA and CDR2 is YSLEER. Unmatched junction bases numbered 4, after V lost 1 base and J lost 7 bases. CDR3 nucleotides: TGCGCCAGCAGCCAAGTGGGACAGGGGGCGGTTGGCTACACCTTC. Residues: CASSQVGQGAVGYTF.

CDR3: CASSPLGIDVEAFF. As DNA, the CDR3 is TGTGCCAGCAGCCCCCTCGGGATAGACGTCGAAGCTTTCTTT. The chain uses TRBV7-9 and TRBJ1-1; the D is unclear. Germline-derived CDR1 and CDR2 are SEHNR and FQNEAQ (reference sequence). Between the trimmed V and J ends, which lost 5 bases and 8 bases, there was a span of 18 bases. There are 14 residues in the CDR3.